Listed here are 5 T cell receptor beta chains from one sample, sequenced in a study of T cell repertoires in cytomegalovirus infection. Their antigen targets remain unknown. TCRdb reprocessed the reads with MiXCR, giving one entry per CDR3 protein. The sample carries roughly 500,000 distinct CDR3 sequences, roughly 34% recorded once. This sample comprised cultured PBMCs, obtained from culture after CMV antigen stimulation. These receptors were collected from a human donor in good health (CMV status not recorded). Some clones in this sample may be carry-over from other donors' samples.

This clonotype has a handful of counts. The rearrangement joins TRBV7-2 to TRBJ2-1, with a tentative D call TRBD2 (6 bases). Trimming took off 1 base at V and 6 bases at J, with 10 bases between the two ends. This CDR3 is built from 14 residues. Per the germline V gene, CDR1 is SGHTA and CDR2 is FQGNSA. In DNA, the CDR3 is TGTGCCAGCAGCTTAGACCAGGGAGGCAATGAGCAGTTCTTC. Amino acid sequence: CASSLDQGGNEQFF.

This chain joins TRBV6-2 or TRBV6-3 and TRBJ2-7, with D maybe TRBD2 (5 bases). V lost 6 bases, J lost 2 bases, and 11 bases lay in between. The CDR3 has 13 amino acids. CDR1 MNHEY and CDR2 SVGEGT come from the germline V gene. CDR3 DNA: TGTGCCAGCAGGCCCAGCGGTACCTACGAGCAGTACTTC. Translated: CASRPSGTYEQYF.

J is TRBJ2-1 and V is TRBV5-6, with TRBD1 identical over 9 bases. The CDR3 is 16 residues long. Germline trimming cut 4 bases from V and 6 bases from J; bases unmatched to any gene: 11. CDR1 and CDR2 (germline): SGHDT, YYEEEE. CDR3 coding DNA: TGTGCCAGCAGCGGGACCGGGACAGGGAATGTCAATGAGCAGTTCTTC. As protein: CASSGTGTGNVNEQFF. Combining the CDR3 with reference TRBV5-6 and TRBJ2-1 gives the whole variable domain DAGVTQSPTHLIKTRGQQVTLRCSPKSGHDTVSWYQQALGQGPQFIFQYYEEEERQRGNFPDRFSGHQFPNYSSELNVNALLLGDSALYLCASSGTGTGNVNEQFFGPGTRLTVL.

The genes are TRBV7-3 and TRBJ2-3, with TRBD1 identical over 7 bases. CDR3 length equals 14 residues. Per the germline V gene, CDR1 is SGHTA and CDR2 is FQGTGA. The V and J ends lost 3 bases and 4 bases, in that order; junction bases with no gene match: 4. The CDR3 is CASSFRQGADTQYF. DNA of the CDR3: TGTGCCAGCAGCTTTCGCCAGGGGGCAGATACGCAGTATTTT.

The chain recombines TRBV6-5 with TRBJ1-5; D is ambiguous. Germline V CDR1 and CDR2: MNHEY, SVGAGI. The length of the CDR3 is 14 residues. V gave up 3 bases and J gave up 3 bases, with 9 bases separating them. The DNA of the CDR3 is TGTGCCAGCAGTTATCGGCAGTACAATCAGCCCCAGCATTTT. It specifies CASSYRQYNQPQHF.